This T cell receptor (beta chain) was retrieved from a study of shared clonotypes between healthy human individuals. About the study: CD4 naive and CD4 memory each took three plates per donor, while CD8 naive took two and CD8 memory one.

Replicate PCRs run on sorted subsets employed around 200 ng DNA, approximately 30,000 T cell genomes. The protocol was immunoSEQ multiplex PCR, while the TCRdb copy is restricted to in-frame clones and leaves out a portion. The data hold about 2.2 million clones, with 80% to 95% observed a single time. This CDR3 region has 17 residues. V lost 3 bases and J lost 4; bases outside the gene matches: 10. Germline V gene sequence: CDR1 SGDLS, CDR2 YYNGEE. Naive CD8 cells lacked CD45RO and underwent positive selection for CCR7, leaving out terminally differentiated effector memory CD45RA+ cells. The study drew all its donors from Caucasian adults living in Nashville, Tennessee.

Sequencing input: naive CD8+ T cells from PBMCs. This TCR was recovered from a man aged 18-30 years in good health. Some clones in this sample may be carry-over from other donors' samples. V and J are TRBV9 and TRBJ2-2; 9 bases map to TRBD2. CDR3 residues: CASSARPGLAVTGELFF. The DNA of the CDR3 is TGTGCCAGCAGCGCCCGGCCGGGACTAGCTGTCACCGGGGAGCTGTTTTTT.